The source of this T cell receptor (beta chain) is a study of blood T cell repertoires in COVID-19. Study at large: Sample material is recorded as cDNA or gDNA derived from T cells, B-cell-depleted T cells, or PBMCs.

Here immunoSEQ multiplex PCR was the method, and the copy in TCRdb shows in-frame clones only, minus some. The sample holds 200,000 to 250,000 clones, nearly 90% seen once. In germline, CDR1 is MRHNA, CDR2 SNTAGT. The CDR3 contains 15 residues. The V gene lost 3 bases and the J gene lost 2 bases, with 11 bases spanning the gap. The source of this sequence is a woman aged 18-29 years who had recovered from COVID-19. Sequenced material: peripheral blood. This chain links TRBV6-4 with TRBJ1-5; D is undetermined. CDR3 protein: CASSETGTGNQPQHF. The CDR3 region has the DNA TGTGCCAGCAGTGAAACGGGTACGGGCAATCAGCCCCAGCATTTT.